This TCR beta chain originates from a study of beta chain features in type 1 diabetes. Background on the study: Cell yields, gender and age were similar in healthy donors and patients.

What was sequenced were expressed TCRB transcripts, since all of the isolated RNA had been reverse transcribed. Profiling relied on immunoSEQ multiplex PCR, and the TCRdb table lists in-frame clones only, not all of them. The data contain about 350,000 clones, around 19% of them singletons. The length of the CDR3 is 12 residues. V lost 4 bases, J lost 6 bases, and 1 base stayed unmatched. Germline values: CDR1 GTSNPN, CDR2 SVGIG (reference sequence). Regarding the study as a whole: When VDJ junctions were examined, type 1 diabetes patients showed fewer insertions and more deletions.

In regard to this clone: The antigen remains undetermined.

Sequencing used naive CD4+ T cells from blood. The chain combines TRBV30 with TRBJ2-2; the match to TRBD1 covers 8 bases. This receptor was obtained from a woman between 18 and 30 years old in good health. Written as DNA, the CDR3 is TGTGCCTGGAACAGGGGGTCCGGGGAGCTGTTTTTT. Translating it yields CAWNRGSGELFF.